The 7 T cell receptor beta chains reported below all come from one sample, sequenced in a study of OX40 agonist ivuxolimab in advanced cancers. TCRdb's copy holds only in-frame clones and misses some; the assay was immunoSEQ multiplex PCR. The sample has over 100,000 clones; about nine tenths are singletons. The sample was CD4+ or CD8+ T cells sorted from blood, taken in a trial of the OX40 agonist ivuxolimab. The receptors here all came from an adult with an advanced solid tumor such as melanoma, head and neck, liver or kidney cancer.

The rearrangement links TRBV12-5 to TRBJ2-7, with 8 bases fitting TRBD1. The CDR3 totals 14 residues. CDR1 and CDR2 from the germline V gene are LGHNT and FRNRAP. After removal of 0 bases from V and 6 bases from J, the junction contained 4 bases not matched to a gene. The CDR3 bases are TGTGCTAGTGGTTTGGTCGGGACAGGCGGCGAGCAGTACTTC. Translating gives CASGLVGTGGEQYF.

The chain has TRBV7-2 and TRBJ1-1, with unresolved D. Between the trimmed V and J ends, which lost 3 bases and 1 base, there was a span of 9 bases. Per germline, CDR1 SGHTA and CDR2 FQGNSA. The CDR3 is 14 residues long. The CDR3, as DNA: TGTGCCAGCAGCTTTTGGACGGGGAACACTGAAGCTTTCTTT. Protein sequence: CASSFWTGNTEAFF.

The CDR3 nucleotides are TGTGCCAGTATGTCCCTCGGGGGGGCAGATACGCAGTATTTT. Protein: CASMSLGGADTQYF. The V gene is TRBV28, the J gene TRBJ2-3; TRBD2 matches 8 bases. The CDR3 is made up of 14 amino acids. V gave up 9 bases and J gave up 4 bases; unmatched junction bases: 9. Germline V gives CDR1 MDHEN, CDR2 SYDVKM.

The chain joins TRBV28 to TRBJ1-2, with D perhaps matching TRBD1 (6 bases). Trimming took off 4 bases at V and 6 bases at J, with 15 bases between the two ends. Per the germline V gene, CDR1 is MDHEN and CDR2 is SYDVKM. This CDR3 region has 14 residues. The DNA of the CDR3 is TGTGCCAGCAGTTCCGGACAGTTTTACGATGGCTACACCTTC. Translated, it gives CASSSGQFYDGYTF.

The chain couples TRBV7-9 to TRBJ1-1; D remains ambiguous. This CDR3 spans 11 amino acids. Germline CDR1 is SEHNR and CDR2 is FQNEAQ (reference sequence). V gave up 1 base and J gave up 11 bases, with 8 bases separating them. CDR3 nucleotides: TGTGCCAGCAGCTTAGAAGGAGACGCTTTCTTT. Translated: CASSLEGDAFF.

The CDR3 here is CAISFGPNYGYTF. As DNA, the CDR3 is TGTGCCATCAGTTTCGGGCCGAACTATGGCTACACCTTC. The chain recombines TRBV10-3 with TRBJ1-2; D is unresolved. V was shortened by 5 bases and J by 2 bases, with 9 bases between the two germline ends. CDR1 ENHRY and CDR2 SYGVKD come from the germline V gene. The CDR3 has 13 amino acids.

The chain joins TRBV5-1 to TRBJ2-7; tentative D call: TRBD1 (6 bases). Trimming took 0 bases from V and 0 from J, leaving 10 bases between them. Germline V gene sequence: CDR1 SGHRS, CDR2 YFSETQ. The CDR3 totals 15 residues. CDR3 in amino acids: CASSLGDIPSYEQYF. CDR3 in DNA: TGCGCCAGCAGCTTGGGGGACATACCCTCCTACGAGCAGTACTTC.